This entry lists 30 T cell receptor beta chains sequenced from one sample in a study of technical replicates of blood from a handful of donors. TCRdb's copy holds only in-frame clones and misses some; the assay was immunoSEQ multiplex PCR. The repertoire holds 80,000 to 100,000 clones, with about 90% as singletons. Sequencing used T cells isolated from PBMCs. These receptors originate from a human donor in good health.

The CDR3 here is CASSQVETQNTEAFF. The CDR3 nucleotides are TGTGCCAGCAGCCAAGTAGAGACACAGAACACTGAAGCTTTCTTT. The rearrangement uses TRBV4-2 and TRBJ1-1; D is uncertain. Germline V gene data show CDR1 as LGHNA and CDR2 as YNFKEQ. Trimming left V 1 base short and J 1 base short, with 10 bases between. The CDR3 has 15 residues.

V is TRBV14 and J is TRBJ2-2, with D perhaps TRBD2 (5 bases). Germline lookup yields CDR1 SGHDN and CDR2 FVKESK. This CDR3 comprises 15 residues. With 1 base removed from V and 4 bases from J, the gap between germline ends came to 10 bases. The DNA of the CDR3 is TGTGCCAGCAGCCAAGTCCGAGGGTTCACCGGGGAGCTGTTTTTT. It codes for CASSQVRGFTGELFF. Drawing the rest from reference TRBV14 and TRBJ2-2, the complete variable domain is EAGVTQFPSHSVIEKGQTVTLRCDPISGHDNLYWYRRVMGKEIKFLLHFVKESKQDESGMPNNRFLAERTGGTYSTLKVQPAELEDSGVYFCASSQVRGFTGELFFGEGSRLTVL.

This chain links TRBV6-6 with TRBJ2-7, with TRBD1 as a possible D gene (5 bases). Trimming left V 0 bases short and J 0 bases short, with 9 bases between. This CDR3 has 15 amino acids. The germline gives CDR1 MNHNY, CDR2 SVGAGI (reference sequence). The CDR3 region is CASSYSAGNSYEQYF. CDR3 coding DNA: TGTGCCAGCAGTTACTCGGCAGGGAACTCCTACGAGCAGTACTTC.

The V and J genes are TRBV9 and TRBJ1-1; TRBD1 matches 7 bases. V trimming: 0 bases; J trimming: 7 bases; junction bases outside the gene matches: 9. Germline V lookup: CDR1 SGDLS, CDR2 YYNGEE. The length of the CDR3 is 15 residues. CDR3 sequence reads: CASSVDPSQGGEAFF. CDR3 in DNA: TGTGCCAGCAGCGTAGACCCAAGTCAGGGGGGTGAAGCTTTCTTT.

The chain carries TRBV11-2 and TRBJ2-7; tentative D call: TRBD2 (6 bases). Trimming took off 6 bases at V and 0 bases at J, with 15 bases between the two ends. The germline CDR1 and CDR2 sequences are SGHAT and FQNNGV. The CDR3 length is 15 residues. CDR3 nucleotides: TGTGCCAGCAGATCCCCCGGGACTCTCTCCTACGAGCAGTACTTC. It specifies CASRSPGTLSYEQYF.

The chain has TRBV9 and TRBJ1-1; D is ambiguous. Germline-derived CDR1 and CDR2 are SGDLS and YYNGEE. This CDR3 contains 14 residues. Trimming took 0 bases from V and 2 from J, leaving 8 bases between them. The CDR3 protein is CASSVAQFNTEAFF. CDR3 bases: TGTGCCAGCAGCGTAGCTCAGTTTAACACTGAAGCTTTCTTT.

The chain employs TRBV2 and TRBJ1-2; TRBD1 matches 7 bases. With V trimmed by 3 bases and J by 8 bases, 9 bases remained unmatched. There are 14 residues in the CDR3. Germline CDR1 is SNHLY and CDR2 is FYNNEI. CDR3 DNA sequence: TGTGCCAGCAGTGAGACAGGGTCGTCGGGGGGCTACACCTTC. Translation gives CASSETGSSGGYTF.

CDR3 bases: TGTGCCAGCAGCTCCCAGACTAGCAATCCAGATACGCAGTATTTT. The encoded protein is CASSSQTSNPDTQYF. V usage is TRBV9 and J usage is TRBJ2-3; 7 bases agree with TRBD2. Germline CDR1 is SGDLS and CDR2 is YYNGEE. V was clipped by 4 bases and J by 4 bases; unmatched bases: 9. This CDR3 region has 15 residues.

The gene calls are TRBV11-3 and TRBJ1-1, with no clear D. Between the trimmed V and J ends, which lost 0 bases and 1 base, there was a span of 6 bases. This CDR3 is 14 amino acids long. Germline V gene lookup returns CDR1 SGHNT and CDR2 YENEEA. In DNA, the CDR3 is TGTGCCAGCAGCTTAGATGGAGGGAACACTGAAGCTTTCTTT. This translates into CASSLDGGNTEAFF.

This CDR3 reads CASSIRTGHTGELFF. In DNA, the CDR3 is TGTGCCAGCAGCATTCGGACAGGGCACACCGGGGAGCTGTTTTTT. The rearrangement uses TRBV7-8 and TRBJ2-2; 8 nucleotides agree with TRBD1. This CDR3 has 15 residues. V shed 5 bases, J shed 3 bases, and the junction held 5 bases outside the gene matches. The germline gives CDR1 SGHVS, CDR2 FQNEAQ.

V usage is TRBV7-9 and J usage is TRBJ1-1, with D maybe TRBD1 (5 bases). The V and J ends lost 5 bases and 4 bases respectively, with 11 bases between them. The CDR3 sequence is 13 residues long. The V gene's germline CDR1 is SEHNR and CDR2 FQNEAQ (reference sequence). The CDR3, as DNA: TGTGCCAGCAGCCGATGGGGCGCCACTGAAGCTTTCTTT. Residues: CASSRWGATEAFF.

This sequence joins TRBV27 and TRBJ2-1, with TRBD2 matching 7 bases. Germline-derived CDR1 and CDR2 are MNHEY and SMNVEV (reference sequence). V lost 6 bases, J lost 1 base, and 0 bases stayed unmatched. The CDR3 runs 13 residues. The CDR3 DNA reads TGTGCCAGCAGGGGGGGGTCCTACAATGAGCAGTTCTTC. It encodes CASRGGSYNEQFF.

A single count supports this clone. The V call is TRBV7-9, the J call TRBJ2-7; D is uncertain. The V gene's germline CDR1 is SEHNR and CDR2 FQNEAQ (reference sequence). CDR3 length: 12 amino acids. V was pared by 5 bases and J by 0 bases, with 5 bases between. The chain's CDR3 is CASSLSSYEQYF. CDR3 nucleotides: TGTGCCAGCAGCCTCTCCTCCTACGAGCAGTACTTC.

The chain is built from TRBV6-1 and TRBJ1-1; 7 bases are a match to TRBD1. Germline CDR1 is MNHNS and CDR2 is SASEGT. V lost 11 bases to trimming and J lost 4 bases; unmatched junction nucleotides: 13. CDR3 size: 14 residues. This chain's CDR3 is CAAFSGQGGTEAFF. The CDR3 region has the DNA TGTGCCGCTTTCTCGGGGCAGGGGGGCACTGAAGCTTTCTTT.

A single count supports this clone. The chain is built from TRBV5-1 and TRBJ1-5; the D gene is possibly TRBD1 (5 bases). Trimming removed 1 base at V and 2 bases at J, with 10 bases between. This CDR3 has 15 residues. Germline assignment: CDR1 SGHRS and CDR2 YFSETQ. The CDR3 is CASSLFSGGNQPQHF. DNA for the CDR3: TGCGCCAGCAGCTTGTTTTCGGGGGGCAATCAGCCCCAGCATTTT.

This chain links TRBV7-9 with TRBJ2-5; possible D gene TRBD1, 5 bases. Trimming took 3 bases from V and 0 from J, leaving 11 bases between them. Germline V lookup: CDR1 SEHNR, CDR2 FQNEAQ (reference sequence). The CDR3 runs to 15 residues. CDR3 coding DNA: TGTGCCAGCAGCTTTTTGCAGGGTAACCAAGAGACCCAGTACTTC. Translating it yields CASSFLQGNQETQYF.

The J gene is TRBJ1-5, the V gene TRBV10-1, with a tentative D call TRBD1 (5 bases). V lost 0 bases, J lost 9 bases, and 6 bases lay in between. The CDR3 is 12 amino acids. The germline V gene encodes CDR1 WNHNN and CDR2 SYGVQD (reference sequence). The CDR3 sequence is CASSESGGPQHF. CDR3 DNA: TGCGCCAGCAGTGAGTCGGGGGGGCCCCAGCATTTT.

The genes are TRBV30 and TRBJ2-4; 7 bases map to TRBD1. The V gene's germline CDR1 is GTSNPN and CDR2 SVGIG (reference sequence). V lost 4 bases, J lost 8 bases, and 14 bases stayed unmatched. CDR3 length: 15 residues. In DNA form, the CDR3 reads TGTGCCTGGACCTACCCGGACAGGCCGAAGGACATTCAGTACTTC. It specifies CAWTYPDRPKDIQYF.

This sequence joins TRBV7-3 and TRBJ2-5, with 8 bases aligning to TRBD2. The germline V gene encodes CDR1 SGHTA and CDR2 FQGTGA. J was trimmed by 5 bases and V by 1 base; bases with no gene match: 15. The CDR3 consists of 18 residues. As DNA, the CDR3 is TGTGCCAGCAGCTTAAGTGGAGCTAGCGGGCCATCGGGGGAGACCCAGTACTTC. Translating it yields CASSLSGASGPSGETQYF.

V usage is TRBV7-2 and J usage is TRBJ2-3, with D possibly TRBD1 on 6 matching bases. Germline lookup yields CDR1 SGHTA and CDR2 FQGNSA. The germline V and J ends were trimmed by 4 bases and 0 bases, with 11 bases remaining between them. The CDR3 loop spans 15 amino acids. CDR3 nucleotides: TGTGCCAGCAGCTCCACAGGGACGAGCACAGATACGCAGTATTTT. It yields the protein CASSSTGTSTDTQYF.

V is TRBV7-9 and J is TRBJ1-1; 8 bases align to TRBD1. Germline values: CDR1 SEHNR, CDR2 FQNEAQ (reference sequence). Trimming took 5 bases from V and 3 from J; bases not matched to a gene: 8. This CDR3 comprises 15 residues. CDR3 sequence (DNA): TGTGCCAGCAGCGAAGCGACAGGGGCGGACACTGAAGCTTTCTTT. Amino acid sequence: CASSEATGADTEAFF. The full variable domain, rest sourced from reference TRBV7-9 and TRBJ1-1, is DTGVSQNPRHKITKRGQNVTFRCDPISEHNRLYWYRQTLGQGPEFLTYFQNEAQLEKSRLLSDRFSAERPKGSFSTLEIQRTEQGDSAMYLCASSEATGADTEAFFGQGTRLTVV.

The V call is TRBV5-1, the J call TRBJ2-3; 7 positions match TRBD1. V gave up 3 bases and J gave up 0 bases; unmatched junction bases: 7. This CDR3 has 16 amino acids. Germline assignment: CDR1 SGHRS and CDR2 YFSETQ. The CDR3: CASSSGTDLSTDTQYF. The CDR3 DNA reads TGCGCCAGCAGCTCCGGGACAGACCTAAGCACAGATACGCAGTATTTT.

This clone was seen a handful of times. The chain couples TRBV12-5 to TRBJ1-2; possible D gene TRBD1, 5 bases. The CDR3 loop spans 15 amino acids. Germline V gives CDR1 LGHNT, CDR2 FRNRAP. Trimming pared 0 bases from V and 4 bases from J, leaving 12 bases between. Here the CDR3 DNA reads TGTGCTAGTGGTTTGGTATTAAGGGGTTTCTATGGCTACACCTTC. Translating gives CASGLVLRGFYGYTF.

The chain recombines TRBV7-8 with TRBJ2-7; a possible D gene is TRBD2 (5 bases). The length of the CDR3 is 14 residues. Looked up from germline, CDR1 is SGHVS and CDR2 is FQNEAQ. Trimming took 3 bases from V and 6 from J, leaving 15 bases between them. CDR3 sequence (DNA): TGTGCCAGCAGCTTGGTACTAGACCTCCGCGAGCAGTACTTC. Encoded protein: CASSLVLDLREQYF.

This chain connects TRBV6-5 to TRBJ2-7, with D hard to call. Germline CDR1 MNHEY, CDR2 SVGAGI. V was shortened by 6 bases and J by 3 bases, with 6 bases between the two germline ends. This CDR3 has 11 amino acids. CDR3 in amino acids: CASRSGYEQYF. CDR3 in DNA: TGTGCCAGCAGATCAGGCTACGAGCAGTACTTC.

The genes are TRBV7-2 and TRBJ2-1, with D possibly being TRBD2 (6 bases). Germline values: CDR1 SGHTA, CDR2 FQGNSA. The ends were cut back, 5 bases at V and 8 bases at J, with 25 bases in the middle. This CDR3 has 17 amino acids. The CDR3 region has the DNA TGTGCCAGCAGCCTTACCCCGCTAGCGAAGGCGTCTCATGAGCAGTTCTTC. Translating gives CASSLTPLAKASHEQFF.

CDR3 in DNA: TGTGCCAGCAGTTTACAGCCGGGACAGGGAAACGAGCAGTACTTC. This translates into CASSLQPGQGNEQYF. This chain links TRBV28 with TRBJ2-7, with 9 bases lining up with TRBD1. There are 15 residues in the CDR3. CDR1 and CDR2 from the germline V gene are MDHEN and SYDVKM. V lost 2 bases to trimming and J lost 5 bases; unmatched junction nucleotides: 7. The whole variable domain, remainder taken from reference TRBV28 and TRBJ2-7, is DVKVTQSSRYLVKRTGEKVFLECVQDMDHENMFWYRQDPGLGLRLIYFSYDVKMKEKGDIPEGYSVSREKKERFSLILESASTNQTSMYLCASSLQPGQGNEQYFGPGTRLTVT.

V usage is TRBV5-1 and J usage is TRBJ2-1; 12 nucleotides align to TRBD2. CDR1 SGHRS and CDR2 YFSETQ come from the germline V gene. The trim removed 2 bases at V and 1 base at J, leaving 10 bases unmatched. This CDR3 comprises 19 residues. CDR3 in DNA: TGCGCCAGCAGCTTAGGGGCTAGCGGGAGGGTTTGGTCCTACAATGAGCAGTTCTTC. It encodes CASSLGASGRVWSYNEQFF.

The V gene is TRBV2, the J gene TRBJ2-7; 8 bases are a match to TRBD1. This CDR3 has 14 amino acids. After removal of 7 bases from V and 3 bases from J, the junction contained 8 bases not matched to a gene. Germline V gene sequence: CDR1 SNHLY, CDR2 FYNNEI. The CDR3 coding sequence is TGTGCCAGCAATGGACAGGGAATTAACTACGAGCAGTACTTC. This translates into CASNGQGINYEQYF.

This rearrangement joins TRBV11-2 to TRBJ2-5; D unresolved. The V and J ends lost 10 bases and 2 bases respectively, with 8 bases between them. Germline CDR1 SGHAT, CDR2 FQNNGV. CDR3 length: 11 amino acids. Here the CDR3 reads CATSSQETQYF. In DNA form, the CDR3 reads TGTGCCACCTCCAGTCAAGAGACCCAGTACTTC.